These T cell receptor beta chains were read from a single sample in a study of cytomegalovirus exposure and HLA in healthy donors. Profiling relied on immunoSEQ multiplex PCR, and the TCRdb table lists in-frame clones only, not all of them. This sample carries over 75,000 clones, roughly 84% of them seen once, and the ten largest clones take 2% to 3%. The sample comprised PBMCs. All receptors derive from a woman aged 45 to 65 in good health and CMV-seronegative. Both conserved end residues are trimmed from each CDR3. Fields, in order: CDR3 protein, clone size, V gene, J gene. Clone size appears in some rows only: once, few, many, or a class for an expanded clone.

cdr3_aa: ASKSSGTEFPST
clone_size: .
v_call: TRBV5-4
j_call: TRBJ1-2

cdr3_aa: ASSVVGAISYNEQF
clone_size: .
v_call: TRBV9
j_call: TRBJ2-1

cdr3_aa: ASSLEERLLYNEQF
clone_size: .
v_call: TRBV5-1
j_call: TRBJ2-1

cdr3_aa: ASSLQMGQEETQY
clone_size: once
v_call: TRBV5-1
j_call: TRBJ2-5

cdr3_aa: ASSLEQLNEKLF
clone_size: .
v_call: TRBV28
j_call: TRBJ1-4

cdr3_aa: ASRITSGRAYEQF
clone_size: .
v_call: TRBV28
j_call: TRBJ2-1

cdr3_aa: ASSEDNEQF
clone_size: .
v_call: TRBV27
j_call: TRBJ2-1

cdr3_aa: ASSPWRQGTGELF
clone_size: .
v_call: TRBV18
j_call: TRBJ2-2

cdr3_aa: ASSEEQGANGYT
clone_size: .
v_call: TRBV6-1
j_call: TRBJ1-2

cdr3_aa: ASSWGVASGYNEQF
clone_size: .
v_call: TRBV2
j_call: TRBJ2-1

cdr3_aa: ASSLVLGGERETEAF
clone_size: .
v_call: TRBV5-1
j_call: TRBJ1-1

cdr3_aa: AWRRENTEAF
clone_size: .
v_call: TRBV30
j_call: TRBJ1-1

cdr3_aa: ASSDGDSSTDTQY
clone_size: .
v_call: TRBV9
j_call: TRBJ2-3

cdr3_aa: ASSLMGQAGNTIY
clone_size: .
v_call: TRBV5-1
j_call: TRBJ1-3

cdr3_aa: ASSPGGTYEQY
clone_size: .
v_call: TRBV6-5
j_call: TRBJ2-7

cdr3_aa: ASSQGDRASTDTQY
clone_size: .
v_call: TRBV4-3
j_call: TRBJ2-3

cdr3_aa: ASSSGGLGTEAF
clone_size: .
v_call: TRBV18
j_call: TRBJ1-1

cdr3_aa: ASSDRTMPSGGYSYNEQF
clone_size: .
v_call: TRBV4-1
j_call: TRBJ2-1

cdr3_aa: ASSINRAAQETQY
clone_size: .
v_call: TRBV19
j_call: TRBJ2-5

cdr3_aa: ASSLAYYSNQPQH
clone_size: .
v_call: TRBV5-5
j_call: TRBJ1-5